This entry lists 2 T cell receptor beta chains sequenced from one sample in a study of blood T cell repertoires in COVID-19. Profiling relied on immunoSEQ multiplex PCR, and the TCRdb table lists in-frame clones only, not all of them. The sample shows approximately 450,000 clones, 87% of them seen only once. The material sequenced was PBMCs or T cells enriched from blood (not recorded which). These receptors all stem from a woman aged 18-29 years with acute COVID-19.

This chain uses TRBV6-2 or TRBV6-3 with TRBJ2-5; D might be TRBD1 (6 bases). Trimming cost V 2 bases and J 2 bases, with 12 bases left between them. From germline, CDR1 is MNHEY and CDR2 SVGEGT. This CDR3 is built from 15 residues. As DNA, the CDR3 is TGTGCCAGCAGTTACCAGACAGGACCTCAAGAGACCCAGTACTTC. This encodes CASSYQTGPQETQYF.

Points on this clone: Other DNA variants within this sample encode the same CDR3. J is TRBJ2-1 and V is TRBV5-1, with TRBD2 identical over 8 bases. Germline-derived CDR1 and CDR2 are SGHRS and YFSETQ. V dropped 1 base and J dropped 1; count of bases not matched to a gene: 1. The CDR3 is 15 residues long. CDR3 nucleotides: TGCGCCAGCAGCTTGACTAGCGGTTCCTACAATGAGCAGTTCTTC. This translates into CASSLTSGSYNEQFF.